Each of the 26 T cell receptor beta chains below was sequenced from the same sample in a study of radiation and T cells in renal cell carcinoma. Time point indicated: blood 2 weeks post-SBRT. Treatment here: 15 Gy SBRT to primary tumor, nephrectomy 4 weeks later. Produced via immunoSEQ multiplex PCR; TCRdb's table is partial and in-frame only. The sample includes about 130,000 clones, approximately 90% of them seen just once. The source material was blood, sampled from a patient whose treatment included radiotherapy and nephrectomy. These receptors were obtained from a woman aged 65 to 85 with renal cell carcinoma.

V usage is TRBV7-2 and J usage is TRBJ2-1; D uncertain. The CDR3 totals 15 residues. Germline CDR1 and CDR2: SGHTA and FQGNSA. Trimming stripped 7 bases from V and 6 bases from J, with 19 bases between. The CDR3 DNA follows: TGTGCCAGCATTAATTATCCACAGCTTCGCAATGAGCAGTTCTTC. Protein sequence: CASINYPQLRNEQFF.

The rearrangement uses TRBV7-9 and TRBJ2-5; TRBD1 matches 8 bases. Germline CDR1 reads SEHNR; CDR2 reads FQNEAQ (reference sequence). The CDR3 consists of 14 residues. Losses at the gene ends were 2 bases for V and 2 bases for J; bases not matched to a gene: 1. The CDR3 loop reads CASSLRQGQETQYF. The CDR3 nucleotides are TGTGCCAGCAGCTTACGACAGGGGCAAGAGACCCAGTACTTC. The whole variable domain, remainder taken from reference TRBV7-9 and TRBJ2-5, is DTGVSQNPRHKITKRGQNVTFRCDPISEHNRLYWYRQTLGQGPEFLTYFQNEAQLEKSRLLSDRFSAERPKGSFSTLEIQRTEQGDSAMYLCASSLRQGQETQYFGPGTRLLVL.

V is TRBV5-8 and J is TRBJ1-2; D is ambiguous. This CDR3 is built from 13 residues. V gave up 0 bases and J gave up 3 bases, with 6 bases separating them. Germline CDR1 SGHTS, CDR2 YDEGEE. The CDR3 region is CASSLVRHYGYTF. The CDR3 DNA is TGTGCCAGCAGCTTGGTCCGTCACTATGGCTACACCTTC.

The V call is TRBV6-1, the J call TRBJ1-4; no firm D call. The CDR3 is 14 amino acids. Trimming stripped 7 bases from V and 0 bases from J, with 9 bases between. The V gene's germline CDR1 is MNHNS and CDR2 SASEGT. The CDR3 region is CASKAATTNEKLFF. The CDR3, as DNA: TGTGCCAGCAAGGCAGCCACAACTAATGAAAAACTGTTTTTT.

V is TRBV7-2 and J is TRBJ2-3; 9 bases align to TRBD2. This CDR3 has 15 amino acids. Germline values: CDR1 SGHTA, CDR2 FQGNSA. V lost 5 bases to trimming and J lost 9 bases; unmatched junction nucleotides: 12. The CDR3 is CASSILAGGEGTQYF. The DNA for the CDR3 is TGTGCCAGCAGCATTCTTGCGGGGGGGGAAGGCACGCAGTATTTT.

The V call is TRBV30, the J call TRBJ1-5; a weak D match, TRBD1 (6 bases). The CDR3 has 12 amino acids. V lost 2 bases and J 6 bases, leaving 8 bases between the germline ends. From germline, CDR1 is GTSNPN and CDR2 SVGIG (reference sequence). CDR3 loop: CAWSQGSQPQHF. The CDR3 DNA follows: TGTGCCTGGAGTCAGGGGTCTCAGCCCCAGCATTTT.

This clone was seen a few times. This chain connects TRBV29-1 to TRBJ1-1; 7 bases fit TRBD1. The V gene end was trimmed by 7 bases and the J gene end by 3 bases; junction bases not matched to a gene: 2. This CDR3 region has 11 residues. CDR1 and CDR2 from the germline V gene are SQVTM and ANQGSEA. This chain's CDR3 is CSGRGDTEAFF. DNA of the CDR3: TGCAGCGGCAGGGGGGACACTGAAGCTTTCTTT. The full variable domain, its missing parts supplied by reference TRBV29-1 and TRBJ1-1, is SAVISQKPSRDICQRGTSLTIQCQVDSQVTMMFWYRQQPGQSLTLIATANQGSEATYESGFVIDKFPISRPNLTFSTLTVSNMSPEDSSIYLCSGRGDTEAFFGQGTRLTVV.

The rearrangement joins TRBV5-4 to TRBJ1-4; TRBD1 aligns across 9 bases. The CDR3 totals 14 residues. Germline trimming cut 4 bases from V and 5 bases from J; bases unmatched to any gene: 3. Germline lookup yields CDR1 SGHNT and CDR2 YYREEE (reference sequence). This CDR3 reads CASSQTGGNEKLFF. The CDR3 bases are TGTGCCAGCAGCCAAACAGGGGGCAATGAAAAACTGTTTTTT.

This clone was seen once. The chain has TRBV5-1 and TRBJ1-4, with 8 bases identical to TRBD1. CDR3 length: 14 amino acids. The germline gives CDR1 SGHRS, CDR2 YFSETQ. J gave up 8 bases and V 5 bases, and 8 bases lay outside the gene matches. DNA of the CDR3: TGCGCCAGCAGTTCAGGGGGCACGGGAGAAAAACTGTTTTTT. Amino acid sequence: CASSSGGTGEKLFF.

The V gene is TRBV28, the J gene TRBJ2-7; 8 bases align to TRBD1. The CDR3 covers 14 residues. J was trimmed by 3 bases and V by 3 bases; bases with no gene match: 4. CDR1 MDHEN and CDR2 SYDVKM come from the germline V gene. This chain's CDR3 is CASSFGTGGYEQYF. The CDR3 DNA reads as TGTGCCAGCAGTTTCGGGACAGGTGGCTACGAGCAGTACTTC.

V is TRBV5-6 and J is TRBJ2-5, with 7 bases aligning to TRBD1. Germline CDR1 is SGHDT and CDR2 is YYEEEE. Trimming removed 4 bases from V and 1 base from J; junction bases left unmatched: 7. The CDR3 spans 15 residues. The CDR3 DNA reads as TGTGCCAGCAGCCCCGGACAGGCCCTCCAAGAGACCCAGTACTTC. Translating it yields CASSPGQALQETQYF.

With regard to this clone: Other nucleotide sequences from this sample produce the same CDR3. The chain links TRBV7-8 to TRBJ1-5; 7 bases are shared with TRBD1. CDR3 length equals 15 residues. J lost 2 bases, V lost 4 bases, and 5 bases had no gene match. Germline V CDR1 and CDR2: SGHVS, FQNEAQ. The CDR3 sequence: CASSSTTGGNQPQHF. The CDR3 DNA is TGTGCCAGCAGCTCAACAACAGGGGGCAATCAGCCCCAGCATTTT.

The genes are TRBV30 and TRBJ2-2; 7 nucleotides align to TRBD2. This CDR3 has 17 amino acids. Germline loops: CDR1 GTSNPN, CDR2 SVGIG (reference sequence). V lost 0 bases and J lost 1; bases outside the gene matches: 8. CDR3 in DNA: TGTGCCTGGAGTGTTGATTGGGGGGGATTGAACACCGGGGAGCTGTTTTTT. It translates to CAWSVDWGGLNTGELFF.

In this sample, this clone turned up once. This CDR3 is CASSVLGKAQYF. In DNA form, the CDR3 reads TGTGCCAGCAGCGTCTTGGGGAAGGCGCAGTATTTT. The chain recombines TRBV7-2 with TRBJ2-3; D is undetermined. CDR1 SGHTA and CDR2 FQGNSA come from the germline V gene. The CDR3 spans 12 residues. V lost 5 bases, J lost 10 bases, and 13 bases lay in between.

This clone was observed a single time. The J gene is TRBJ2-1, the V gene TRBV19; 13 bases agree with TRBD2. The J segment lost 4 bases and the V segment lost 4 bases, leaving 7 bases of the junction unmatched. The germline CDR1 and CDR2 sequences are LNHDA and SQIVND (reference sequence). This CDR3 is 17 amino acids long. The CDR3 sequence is CASSRRTSGGGYNEQFF. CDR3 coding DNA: TGTGCCAGTAGTAGGCGGACTAGCGGGGGTGGGTACAATGAGCAGTTCTTC.

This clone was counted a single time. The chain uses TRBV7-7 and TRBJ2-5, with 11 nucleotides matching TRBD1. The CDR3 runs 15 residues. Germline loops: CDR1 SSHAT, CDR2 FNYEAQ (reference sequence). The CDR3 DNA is TGTGCTAGCGGGCTACTGGGGACAGGGGGGGAGACCCAGTACTTC. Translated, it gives CASGLLGTGGETQYF.

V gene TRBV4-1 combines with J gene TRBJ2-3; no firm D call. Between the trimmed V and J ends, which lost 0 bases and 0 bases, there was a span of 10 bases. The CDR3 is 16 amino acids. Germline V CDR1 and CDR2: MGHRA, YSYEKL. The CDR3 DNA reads TGCGCCAGCAGCCAAGAACCGGGTTCTAGCACAGATACGCAGTATTTT. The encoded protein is CASSQEPGSSTDTQYF.

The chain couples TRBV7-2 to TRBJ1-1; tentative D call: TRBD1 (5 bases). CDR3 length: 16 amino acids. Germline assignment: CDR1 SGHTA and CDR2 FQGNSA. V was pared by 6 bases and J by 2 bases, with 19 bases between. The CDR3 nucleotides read TGTGCCAGCAGAGAGGGTTTACGGGGCCGAAACACTGAAGCTTTCTTT. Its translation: CASREGLRGRNTEAFF.

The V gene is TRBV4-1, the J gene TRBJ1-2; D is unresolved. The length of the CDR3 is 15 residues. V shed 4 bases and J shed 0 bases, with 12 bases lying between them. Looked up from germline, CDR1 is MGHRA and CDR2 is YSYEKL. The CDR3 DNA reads TGCGCCAGCAGCCTTCGGTCCGAGACTAACTATGGCTACACCTTC. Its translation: CASSLRSETNYGYTF.

This CDR3 reads CASSLARGNEQFF. Written as DNA, the CDR3 is TGTGCCAGCAGCTTGGCTCGCGGAAATGAGCAGTTCTTC. The gene calls are TRBV5-4 and TRBJ2-1; D is unresolved. Germline V gene data show CDR1 as SGHNT and CDR2 as YYREEE (reference sequence). V lost 0 bases to trimming and J lost 7 bases, with 8 bases between them. The CDR3 has 13 residues.

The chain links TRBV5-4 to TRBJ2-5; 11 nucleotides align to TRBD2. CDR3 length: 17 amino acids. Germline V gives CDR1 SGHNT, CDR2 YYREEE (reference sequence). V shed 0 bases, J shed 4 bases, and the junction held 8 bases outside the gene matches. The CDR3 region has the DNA TGTGCCAGCAGCTTGGCCCCTAGCGGGGGGCGGCGAGAGACCCAGTACTTC. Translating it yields CASSLAPSGGRRETQYF.

The chain's CDR3 is CASCSTYDQPQHF. The CDR3 DNA reads as TGTGCCAGCTGTTCGACTTATGATCAGCCCCAGCATTTT. The chain is built from TRBV6-1 and TRBJ1-5; D unclear. The V gene lost 8 bases and the J gene lost 5 bases, with 13 bases spanning the gap. The CDR3 length is 13 residues. Germline CDR1 reads MNHNS; CDR2 reads SASEGT.

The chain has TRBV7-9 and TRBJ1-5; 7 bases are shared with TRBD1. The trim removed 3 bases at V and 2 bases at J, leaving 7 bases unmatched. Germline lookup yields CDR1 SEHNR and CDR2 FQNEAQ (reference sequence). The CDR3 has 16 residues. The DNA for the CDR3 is TGTGCCAGCAGCTTGACAGGGAATGTGGGCAATCAGCCCCAGCATTTT. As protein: CASSLTGNVGNQPQHF.

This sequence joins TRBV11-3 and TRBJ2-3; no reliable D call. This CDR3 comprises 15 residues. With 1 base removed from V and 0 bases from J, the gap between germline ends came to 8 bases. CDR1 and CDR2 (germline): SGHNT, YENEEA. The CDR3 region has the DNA TGTGCCAGCAGCTTAGGGGAAGCTAGCACAGATACGCAGTATTTT. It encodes CASSLGEASTDTQYF. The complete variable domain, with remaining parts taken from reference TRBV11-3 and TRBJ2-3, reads EAGVVQSPRYKIIEKKQPVAFWCNPISGHNTLYWYLQNLGQGPELLIRYENEEAVDDSQLPKDRFSAERLKGVDSTLKIQPAELGDSAVYLCASSLGEASTDTQYFGPGTRLTVL.

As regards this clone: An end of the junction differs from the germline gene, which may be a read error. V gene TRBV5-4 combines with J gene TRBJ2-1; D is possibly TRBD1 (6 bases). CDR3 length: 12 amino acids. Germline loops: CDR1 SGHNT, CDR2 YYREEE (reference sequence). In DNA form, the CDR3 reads TGTGCCAGCAGTTCTACAGGGTCGGATCGAGTCTTC. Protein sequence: CASSSTGSDRVF.

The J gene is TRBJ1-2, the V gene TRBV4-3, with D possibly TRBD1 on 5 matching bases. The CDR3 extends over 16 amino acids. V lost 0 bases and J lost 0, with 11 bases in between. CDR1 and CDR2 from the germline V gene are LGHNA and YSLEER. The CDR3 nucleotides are TGCGCCAGCAGCCAAGACGGGCGGGGCCCTAACTATGGCTACACCTTC. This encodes CASSQDGRGPNYGYTF.